The 24 T cell receptor beta chains below all came from one sample that was sequenced in a study of shared clonotypes between healthy human individuals (dated by TCRdb to the early 2020s). Library creation used the immunoSEQ multiplex PCR assay. Imported from immuneACCESS, the table was reduced by TCRdb to in-frame sequences with V and J called. These copies leave out some clones; in studies compared against another copy, an unresolved V gene accounts for under half, and the cause of the remainder is not known. This sample has about half a million clones in its table, and about 74% of those were observed once. The ten largest clones take up around 12% of the sample. The sequencing sample was made of PBMCs. The receptor set was obtained from a woman aged 40 to 50 in good health. Some clones in this sample may be carry-over from other donors' samples.

The chain recombines TRBV25-1 with TRBJ1-1, with TRBD1 as a possible D gene (6 bases). Trimming cost V 2 bases and J 4 bases, with 11 bases left between them. The CDR3 runs 14 residues. Germline CDR1 reads MGHDK; CDR2 reads SYGVNS. DNA of the CDR3: TGTGCCAGCAGTGAAGGGGGGCGCAGCACTGAAGCTTTCTTT. Translating gives CASSEGGRSTEAFF.

This chain links TRBV30 with TRBJ1-2; D may be TRBD1 (6 bases). The CDR3 length is 13 residues. V gave up 0 bases and J gave up 8 bases, with 13 bases separating them. Germline V gene data show CDR1 as GTSNPN and CDR2 as SVGIG (reference sequence). The CDR3 nucleotides read TGTGCCTGGAGTGTTCAGGGCCAGGGGGGCTACACCTTC. This codes for CAWSVQGQGGYTF.

The chain joins TRBV11-2 to TRBJ2-7; TRBD2 aligns across 14 bases. The CDR3 totals 20 residues. The V and J ends lost 0 bases and 3 bases, in that order; junction bases with no gene match: 13. CDR1 is SGHAT, CDR2 FQNNGV, per germline. The CDR3 DNA follows: TGTGCCAGCAGCTTAGAGAGGAGCTTGTCAGGGACTAGCGGGAGCTACGAGCAGTACTTC. Its protein is CASSLERSLSGTSGSYEQYF.

This clone came up once. This rearrangement joins TRBV29-1 to TRBJ2-3; 8 nucleotides match TRBD2. The germline gives CDR1 SQVTM, CDR2 ANQGSEA. Germline trimming cut 4 bases from V and 3 bases from J; bases unmatched to any gene: 9. There are 15 residues in the CDR3. This CDR3 is CSVGQSGSWTDTQYF. CDR3 sequence (DNA): TGCAGCGTTGGTCAGAGCGGGAGTTGGACAGATACGCAGTATTTT.

The chain has TRBV19 and TRBJ2-1; D call uncertain. V shed 5 bases and J shed 11 bases, with 13 bases lying between them. The CDR3 totals 12 residues. In germline, CDR1 is LNHDA, CDR2 SQIVND (reference sequence). The CDR3 DNA is TGTGCCAGTAGTGTCTCAGAGATACAGCAGTTCTTC. Translating gives CASSVSEIQQFF. The full variable domain, in which reference TRBV19 and TRBJ2-1 provide the parts outside the CDR3, is DGGITQSPKYLFRKEGQNVTLSCEQNLNHDAMYWYRQDPGQGLRLIYYSQIVNDFQKGDIAEGYSVSREKKESFPLTVTSAQKNPTAFYLCASSVSEIQQFFGPGTRLTVL.

The chain links TRBV2 to TRBJ2-3; TRBD1 matches at 9 bases. V was clipped by 7 bases and J by 2 bases; unmatched bases: 1. Germline V gives CDR1 SNHLY, CDR2 FYNNEI. The CDR3 length is 13 residues. CDR3 bases: TGTGCCAGCAACAGGGGGCACACAGATACGCAGTATTTT. Translating it yields CASNRGHTDTQYF.

CDR3 DNA: TGTGCCAGCAGCTCCTCGCGGCTAGCCTCCTACGAGCAGTACTTC. Translation: CASSSSRLASYEQYF. V usage is TRBV7-9 and J usage is TRBJ2-7; D may be TRBD2 (5 bases). This CDR3 is 15 amino acids long. Germline CDR1 is SEHNR and CDR2 is FQNEAQ (reference sequence). V was cut by 4 bases and J by 0 bases, with 13 bases left in between.

V gene TRBV11-2 combines with J gene TRBJ1-5; perhaps TRBD1 as D (6 bases). Germline lookup yields CDR1 SGHAT and CDR2 FQNNGV. V was pared by 1 base and J by 2 bases, with 12 bases between. The CDR3 sequence is 16 residues long. The CDR3 DNA is TGTGCCAGCAGCTTAGGGTCTTACAGGGGCAATCAGCCCCAGCATTTT. This codes for CASSLGSYRGNQPQHF. Based on the CDR3 plus reference TRBV11-2 and TRBJ1-5, the full variable domain is EAGVAQSPRYKIIEKRQSVAFWCNPISGHATLYWYQQILGQGPKLLIQFQNNGVVDDSQLPKDRFSAERLKGVDSTLKIQPAKLEDSAVYLCASSLGSYRGNQPQHFGDGTRLSIL.

The V gene is TRBV21-1, the J gene TRBJ2-1; the D segment call TRBD2 is taken from the table without a DNA check. TRBV21-1 is shown as a pseudogene. CDR3 length equals 16 residues. This CDR3 is CASSKEKREMYNEQFF. The CDR3 DNA reads TGTGCCAGCAGCAAAGAGAAGCGGGAGATGTACAATGAGCAGTTCTTC.

The chain employs TRBV5-1 and TRBJ2-1; 13 nucleotides agree with TRBD2. J was trimmed by 8 bases and V by 4 bases; bases with no gene match: 6. Germline values: CDR1 SGHRS, CDR2 YFSETQ. The CDR3 length is 15 residues. CDR3 sequence (DNA): TGCGCCAGCAGCGGCGGACTAGCGGGAGTCGATGAGCAGTTCTTC. It encodes CASSGGLAGVDEQFF.

The chain combines TRBV14 with TRBJ2-3; perhaps TRBD2 as D (5 bases). The CDR3 covers 11 residues. Per the germline V gene, CDR1 is SGHDN and CDR2 is FVKESK. Trimming pared 3 bases from V and 12 bases from J, leaving 10 bases between. CDR3 DNA: TGTGCCAGCAGCCAGGTCCGGGATCAGTATTTT. It translates to CASSQVRDQYF.

The chain recombines TRBV2 with TRBJ1-2; D not certain. CDR3 length equals 12 residues. Per the germline V gene, CDR1 is SNHLY and CDR2 is FYNNEI. V dropped 6 bases and J dropped 2 bases, with 7 bases sitting between them. Here the CDR3 reads CASSSFNYGYTF. The CDR3 bases are TGTGCCAGCAGCAGTTTCAACTATGGCTACACCTTC.

A remark on this clone: The likely explanation is a read error, given a far larger clone one base away. The rearrangement uses TRBV6-6 and TRBJ1-1; D ambiguous. CDR3 length: 14 amino acids. Looked up from germline, CDR1 is MNHNY and CDR2 is SVGAGI (reference sequence). Trimming took off 0 bases at V and 1 base at J, with 6 bases between the two ends. In nucleotides, the CDR3 is TGTGCCAGCAGTTACTCCACAGAGAACACTGAAGCTTTCTTT. This gives the protein CASSYSTENTEAFF.

The chain couples TRBV7-2 to TRBJ1-2; TRBD1 might be the D (5 bases). Trimming cost V 1 base and J 4 bases, with 7 bases left between them. This CDR3 spans 13 amino acids. Germline loops: CDR1 SGHTA, CDR2 FQGNSA. The CDR3 nucleotides are TGTGCCAGCAGCTTAGGGGGGATCTATGGCTACACCTTC. Translating gives CASSLGGIYGYTF. Full variable domain (rest looked up from reference TRBV7-2 and TRBJ1-2): GAGVSQSPSNKVTEKGKDVELRCDPISGHTALYWYRQSLGQGLEFLIYFQGNSAPDKSGLPSDRFSAERTGGSVSTLTIQRTQQEDSAVYLCASSLGGIYGYTFGSGTRLTVV.

A remark on this clone: A much bigger clone sits one base away, suggesting this may be a read error. This chain links TRBV5-4 with TRBJ1-2; possible D gene TRBD1, 6 bases. CDR1 and CDR2 (germline): SGHNT, YYREEE (reference sequence). This CDR3 is built from 17 residues. DNA of the CDR3: TGTGCCAGCAGCGTGCATCCGGGACAAGCTTACGATTATGACTACACCTTC. Its translation is CASSVHPGQAYDYDYTF. Variable domain in full (rest from reference TRBV5-4 and TRBJ1-2): ETGVTQSPTHLIKTRGQQVTLRCSSQSGHNTVSWYQQALGQGPQFIFQYYREEENGRGNFPPRFSGLQFPNYSSELNVNALELDDSALYLCASSVHPGQAYDYDYTFGSGTRLTVV.

The chain is built from TRBV5-1 and TRBJ2-2; D unclear. CDR3 length: 15 residues. Germline V lookup: CDR1 SGHRS, CDR2 YFSETQ. With 4 bases removed from V and 1 base from J, the gap between germline ends came to 11 bases. The CDR3: CASSKMEGNTGELFF. The DNA of the CDR3 is TGCGCCAGCAGCAAGATGGAAGGGAACACCGGGGAGCTGTTTTTT.

Note on this clone: A much larger clone differs from this one at a single base, so this may be a read error. The chain uses TRBV5-1 and TRBJ2-3, with 7 bases lining up with TRBD1. V was clipped by 4 bases and J by 0 bases; unmatched bases: 11. Germline V CDR1 and CDR2: SGHRS, YFSETQ. The CDR3 totals 17 residues. The CDR3, as DNA: TGCGCCAGCAGCACCGGGACAGCACCAACTAGCACAGATACGCAGTATTTT. Its translation is CASSTGTAPTSTDTQYF.

The gene calls are TRBV15 and TRBJ1-4; possibly TRBD1 for D (6 bases). V was clipped by 6 bases and J by 8 bases, with 22 bases between them. This CDR3 region has 16 residues. Per the germline V gene, CDR1 is LNHNV and CDR2 is YYDKDF (reference sequence). The CDR3 sequence: CATSTKKQGWSEKLFF. The CDR3, as DNA: TGTGCCACCAGTACCAAAAAACAGGGTTGGAGCGAAAAACTGTTTTTT.

The rearrangement links TRBV21-1 to TRBJ2-5. The J call may be wrong; the DNA end is better matched by TRBJ2-7. TRBV21-1 is a documented pseudogene. This CDR3 comprises 14 residues. CDR3 bases: TGTGCCAGCAGCAAAGTCAAGGGTCCCTACGAGCAGTACTTC. Amino acid sequence: CASSKVKGPYEQYF.

This chain joins TRBV14 and TRBJ2-7; 8 positions agree with TRBD2. Germline V gene data show CDR1 as SGHDN and CDR2 as FVKESK. This CDR3 is 15 amino acids long. V trimming: 2 bases; J trimming: 4 bases; junction bases outside the gene matches: 7. DNA for the CDR3: TGTGCCAGCAGCCAATCCTCAACGGGAGGGTACGAGCAGTACTTC. The encoded protein is CASSQSSTGGYEQYF.

The chain couples TRBV7-3 to TRBJ2-6, with 7 bases matching TRBD1. From germline, CDR1 is SGHTA and CDR2 FQGTGA. The CDR3 loop spans 18 amino acids. Losses at the gene ends were 4 bases for V and 0 bases for J; bases not matched to a gene: 9. CDR3 sequence (DNA): TGTGCCAGCAGCTCACGGGACAGTCCCTCCTCTGGGGCCAACGTCCTGACTTTC. Protein sequence: CASSSRDSPSSGANVLTF.

V gene TRBV4-2 combines with J gene TRBJ1-2; D not resolved. The germline V gene has CDR1 LGHNA and CDR2 YNFKEQ. V was cut by 5 bases and J by 5 bases, with 12 bases left in between. The CDR3 runs to 13 residues. The CDR3 DNA follows: TGTGCCAGCAGCTTGGGTGCGGAGTATGGCTACACCTTC. This translates into CASSLGAEYGYTF.

The chain links TRBV13 to TRBJ2-7; D possibly matches TRBD1 or TRBD2 (5 bases each). The CDR3 spans 13 residues. The V end was cut by 5 bases, the J end by 6 bases, with 14 bases between. The germline gives CDR1 PRHDT, CDR2 FYEKMQ (reference sequence). In DNA form, the CDR3 reads TGTGCCAGCAGCACGGGACCCCGGGGCGAGCAGTACTTC. Encoded protein: CASSTGPRGEQYF. Variable domain in full (rest from reference TRBV13 and TRBJ2-7): AAGVIQSPRHLIKEKRETATLKCYPIPRHDTVYWYQQGPGQDPQFLISFYEKMQSDKGSIPDRFSAQQFSDYHSELNMSSLELGDSALYFCASSTGPRGEQYFGPGTRLTVT.

The CDR3: CAISAPGPNEKLFF. For the CDR3, the DNA is TGTGCCATCAGTGCTCCGGGCCCTAATGAAAAACTGTTTTTT. V gene TRBV10-3 combines with J gene TRBJ1-4, with D unresolved. Trimming shortened V by 4 bases and J by 3 bases, and 9 bases separated the two germline ends. Germline-derived CDR1 and CDR2 are ENHRY and SYGVKD. The length of the CDR3 is 14 residues.